This is a list of T cell receptor beta chains from one sample in a study of early T cells in non-severe SARS-CoV-2 infection. Using its own MiXCR run on the 5' RACE reads, TCRdb lists one record per CDR3 protein. The table records some 59,000 distinct CDR3 sequences, about 9.4% of them present only once. Sequenced material: whole blood. The receptors stem from an adult who was a healthcare worker with PCR-confirmed SARS-CoV-2 infection or an uninfected control (not recorded which). Each CDR3 is given with its conserved first and last residue. Fields, in order: D gene, J gene, V gene, clone size, CDR3 DNA, CDR3 protein. D genes are given only for firm matches. Expanded clones get a size class; other rows say once, few or many, or leave the size out.

>.|TRBJ2-7|TRBV29-1|many
TGCAGCGTTGTGATAGCTTTGACCTACGAGCAGTACTTC
CSVVIALTYEQYF
>.|TRBJ1-2|TRBV5-5|.
TGTGCCAGCTCATCCAGGAGCTATGACTATGGCTACACCTTC
CASSSRSYDYGYTF
>.|TRBJ2-1|TRBV11-3|.
TGTGCCAGCAGCTTAGATCTGGCTAGGGATGTCGGTGAGCAGTTCTTC
CASSLDLARDVGEQFF
>TRBD1|TRBJ1-5|TRBV18|many
TGTGCCAGCTCACCGACCATGGGACAGGCCGGTCAGCCCCAGCATTTT
CASSPTMGQAGQPQHF
>.|TRBJ1-2|TRBV5-6|.
TGTGCCAGCAGCATACGTCTGGATAACTATGGCTACACCTTC
CASSIRLDNYGYTF
>.|TRBJ1-4|TRBV30|many
TGTGCCTGGAGTGTTTACTCCACGACCGGAAAACTGTTTTTT
CAWSVYSTTGKLFF
>TRBD2|TRBJ2-1|TRBV20-1|.
TGCAGTGCAAGACCCGGGACTAGCGGGAGCTTCAATGAGCAGTTCTTC
CSARPGTSGSFNEQFF
>TRBD2|TRBJ2-3|TRBV5-8|many
TGTGCCAGCAGGAGGACTAGCGGGGTCCGGGATACGCAGTATTTT
CASRRTSGVRDTQYF
>.|TRBJ2-7|TRBV7-9|.
TGTGCCAGCAGCCCCCGGCGGAGTAGCTCGTCCGTCGAGCAGTACTTC
CASSPRRSSSSVEQYF
>TRBD1|TRBJ1-5|TRBV18|many
TGTGCCAGCTCAGGAGGACAGGGGGCAATTCAGCCCCAGCATTTT
CASSGGQGAIQPQHF
>TRBD1|TRBJ1-2|TRBV30|.
TGTGCCTGGAGCAACCGGGACAGGGGTCTTGGCTACACCTTC
CAWSNRDRGLGYTF
>TRBD2|TRBJ2-1|TRBV7-2|many
TGTGCCAGCAGCTTACCCGAAGGACTAGCGGGCTCCGCTACCAATGAGCAGTTCTTC
CASSLPEGLAGSATNEQFF
>.|TRBJ2-1|TRBV5-1|many
TGCGCCAGCAGCTTGGCGGGCAATGAGCAGTTCTTC
CASSLAGNEQFF
>.|TRBJ1-4|TRBV29-1|few
TGCAGCGCCCAAATTGCAACTAATGAAAAACTGTTTTTT
CSAQIATNEKLFF
>TRBD1|TRBJ2-2|TRBV7-9|few
TGTGCCAGCAGCAGACCGGGACAGGGGCGAACCGGGGAGCTGTTTTTT
CASSRPGQGRTGELFF
>.|TRBJ2-7|TRBV4-1|few
TGCGCCAGCAGCCAAGAGTCGTCGGCAGCTGAACGGCACTTC
CASSQESSAAERHF
>.|TRBJ2-1|TRBV2|many
TGTGCCAGCAGTGTACCAAGCTCCTACAATGAGCAGTTCTTC
CASSVPSSYNEQFF
>.|TRBJ1-2|TRBV3-1|many
TGTGCCAGCAGCCAAGATCGTGGTTTCGGTCACTACACCTTC
CASSQDRGFGHYTF
>.|TRBJ2-7|TRBV11-2|many
TGTGCCAGCAGCGCTAGGGTCCTCAGCTCCTACGAGCAGTACTTC
CASSARVLSSYEQYF
>.|TRBJ1-2|TRBV20-1|many
TGCAGTGCACCCTCGGGTCTTTTCGGCTATGGCTACACCTTC
CSAPSGLFGYGYTF
>TRBD2|TRBJ2-1|TRBV7-6|many
TGTGCCAGCAGCTTATTTGCTAGCGGGAGTAGCAATGAGCAGTTCTTC
CASSLFASGSSNEQFF
>.|TRBJ1-2|TRBV4-2|many
TGTGCCAGCAGCCAAGATCCTAACTATGGCTACACCTTC
CASSQDPNYGYTF
>TRBD1|TRBJ2-1|TRBV11-2|.
TGTGCCAGCAGCTTAACTCTCTATACCGGACAGGAGCCCCTCAATGAGCAGTTCTTC
CASSLTLYTGQEPLNEQFF
>.|TRBJ2-2|TRBV29-1|.
TGCAGCGTTGGAAGGAACGCGAACACCGGGGAGCTGTTTTTT
CSVGRNANTGELFF
>TRBD1|TRBJ1-1|TRBV6-6|few
TGTGCCAGCACCTGGGACAGGGACACTGAAGCTTTCTTT
CASTWDRDTEAFF
>.|TRBJ2-3|TRBV29-1|few
TGCAGCGCCTACGCAGATACGCAGTATTTT
CSAYADTQYF
>.|TRBJ2-1|TRBV11-2|few
TGTGCCAGCAGCTTCGGTCCCCTCTCCTACAATGAGCAGTTCTTC
CASSFGPLSYNEQFF
>TRBD2|TRBJ2-3|TRBV10-2|many
TGCGCCAGCAGTGCCTGGACTAGCGGGGGGGTAGATACGCAGTATTTT
CASSAWTSGGVDTQYF
>.|TRBJ2-2|TRBV5-5|few
TGTGCCAGCAGCTTGCTAGGCCGGGAGCTGTTTTTT
CASSLLGRELFF
>.|TRBJ2-5|TRBV11-2|many
TGTGCCAGCAGCTTAAGCGGCCAAGAGACCCAGTACTTC
CASSLSGQETQYF
>.|TRBJ2-7|TRBV6-1|.
TGTGCCAGCAGTGAACAGCTAACCTACGAGCAGTACTTC
CASSEQLTYEQYF
>.|TRBJ2-1|TRBV10-2|many
TGCGCCAGCAGCGCCCACAATGAGCAGTTCTTC
CASSAHNEQFF